This T cell receptor beta chain was retrieved from a study of cytomegalovirus exposure and HLA in healthy donors. Study-wide findings and caveats: It was in a later analysis that TCR association rates were seen to vary by HLA locus, highest for DRB1 and lowest for HLA-C.

CDR1 and CDR2 from the germline V gene are SGDLS and YYNGEE. The CDR3 covers 13 residues. Deletions cut 3 bases from V and 2 bases from J, with 5 bases between. PCR involved 60 Vbeta and 13 Jbeta primers. Profiled with immunoSEQ multiplex PCR; TCRdb holds only in-frame clones, not every one. The sample has 140,000 or so clones; about 82% are singletons. With respect to this clone: Its antigen remains unknown. Distinct nucleotide sequences in the sample also encode this CDR3.

The chain links TRBV9 to TRBJ2-2; the D is unclear. This clonotype was obtained from a male donor in good health and CMV-seronegative. Sequenced material: PBMCs. CDR3 residues: CASSASNTGELFF. CDR3 DNA: TGTGCCAGCAGCGCTTCTAACACCGGGGAGCTGTTTTTT. Combining the CDR3 with reference TRBV9 and TRBJ2-2 gives the whole variable domain DSGVTQTPKHLITATGQRVTLRCSPRSGDLSVYWYQQSLDQGLQFLIQYYNGEERAKGNILERFSAQQFPDLHSELNLSSLELGDSALYFCASSASNTGELFFGEGSRLTVL.